Presented here are 18 T cell receptor beta chains from one specimen sequenced in a study of blood T cell repertoires in COVID-19. Repertoires were generated with immunoSEQ multiplex PCR, while TCRdb's copy carries only in-frame clones and drops some. Here the sample spans around 100,000 clones, 70% to 90% being singletons. The sample comprised peripheral blood. The receptors were gathered from a woman aged 70-85 years who had recovered from COVID-19.

V usage is TRBV7-2 and J usage is TRBJ2-3; TRBD1 is a possible D gene (6 bases). Germline V gene sequence: CDR1 SGHTA, CDR2 FQGNSA. CDR3 length: 16 amino acids. V was clipped by 8 bases and J by 5 bases, with 23 bases between them. The CDR3 protein is CASGSRVGAAVDTQYF. CDR3 coding DNA: TGTGCCAGCGGATCCCGCGTGGGGGCCGCAGTAGATACGCAGTATTTT.

The chain employs TRBV30 and TRBJ2-3, with 8 bases matching TRBD2. CDR3 length: 15 amino acids. The germline V gene encodes CDR1 GTSNPN and CDR2 SVGIG (reference sequence). Trimming at V came to 3 bases and at J to 8 bases, leaving 13 bases not matched to a gene. CDR3 region: CAWRSRGLAVGTQYF. The CDR3 DNA follows: TGTGCCTGGAGATCTAGAGGACTAGCCGTCGGTACGCAGTATTTT.

This clone was observed a single time. The junction differs from germline at one of its ends, possibly a read error. This chain uses TRBV18 with TRBJ2-3; 7 positions agree with TRBD2. The CDR3 length is 14 residues. Germline V gives CDR1 KGHSH, CDR2 LQKENI. The CDR3 loop reads CASSFLTSRDTQYF. CDR3 bases: TGTGCCAGCTCCTTCCTGACTAGCAGAGATACGCAGTATTTT.

The chain combines TRBV6-4 with TRBJ2-1; the match to TRBD1 covers 7 bases. The J segment lost 0 bases and the V segment lost 3 bases, leaving 2 bases of the junction unmatched. The CDR3 sequence is 15 residues long. The germline V gene encodes CDR1 MRHNA and CDR2 SNTAGT. The CDR3 coding sequence is TGTGCCAGCAGTGAACGGGACAGCTCCTACAATGAGCAGTTCTTC. It yields the protein CASSERDSSYNEQFF.

V gene TRBV2 combines with J gene TRBJ1-5, with D perhaps TRBD1 (6 bases). The CDR3 is 14 residues long. Trimming removed 5 bases from V and 3 bases from J, with 11 bases in between. Germline assignment: CDR1 SNHLY and CDR2 FYNNEI. This CDR3 is CASSTGFFNQPQHF. The CDR3 DNA sequence: TGTGCCAGCAGTACAGGGTTCTTCAATCAGCCCCAGCATTTT.

The genes are TRBV7-2 and TRBJ2-3, with 10 bases aligning to TRBD2. CDR3 length: 16 amino acids. Germline values: CDR1 SGHTA, CDR2 FQGNSA. J was trimmed by 0 bases and V by 5 bases; bases with no gene match: 5. CDR3 nucleotides: TGTGCCAGCAGCCTAGGGACTAGCGTGAGCACAGATACGCAGTATTTT. It specifies CASSLGTSVSTDTQYF.

The chain is built from TRBV28 and TRBJ2-4; possible D gene TRBD2, 7 bases. Per germline, CDR1 MDHEN and CDR2 SYDVKM. The length of the CDR3 is 14 residues. V was pared by 4 bases and J by 9 bases, with 16 bases between. The chain's CDR3 is CASSSGGEGGIQYF. CDR3 in DNA: TGTGCCAGCAGTTCGGGCGGGGAGGGGGGCATTCAGTACTTC.

The CDR3: CASSYPGTGVTEAFF. The CDR3 DNA reads as TGTGCCAGCAGCTACCCGGGGACAGGGGTTACTGAAGCTTTCTTT. The chain carries TRBV5-4 and TRBJ1-1, with 10 bases lining up with TRBD1. This CDR3 region has 15 residues. Per germline, CDR1 SGHNT and CDR2 YYREEE (reference sequence). With V trimmed by 3 bases and J by 5 bases, 7 bases remained unmatched. The complete variable domain, with remaining parts taken from reference TRBV5-4 and TRBJ1-1, reads ETGVTQSPTHLIKTRGQQVTLRCSSQSGHNTVSWYQQALGQGPQFIFQYYREEENGRGNFPPRFSGLQFPNYSSELNVNALELDDSALYLCASSYPGTGVTEAFFGQGTRLTVV.

The chain carries TRBV4-2 and TRBJ2-1; 13 bases are shared with TRBD2. The germline V gene has CDR1 LGHNA and CDR2 YNFKEQ. The V gene end was trimmed by 0 bases and the J gene end by 8 bases; junction bases not matched to a gene: 4. This CDR3 has 16 amino acids. DNA for the CDR3: TGTGCCAGCAGCCAAGATACACTAGCGGGAGGGTATGAGCAGTTCTTC. Translated, it gives CASSQDTLAGGYEQFF.

CDR3 DNA: TGTGCCAGCACCGGCAGGACTGCGGGCCGCACAGATACGCAGTATTTT. Protein sequence: CASTGRTAGRTDTQYF. The chain is built from TRBV28 and TRBJ2-3; D is perhaps TRBD2 (5 bases). V was trimmed by 7 bases and J by 1 base, leaving 18 bases between them. Germline V lookup: CDR1 MDHEN, CDR2 SYDVKM. The CDR3 consists of 16 residues.

This clone occurred once. The chain is built from TRBV29-1 and TRBJ1-1; maybe TRBD1 (6 bases). The CDR3 sequence is 12 residues long. V lost 5 bases to trimming and J lost 8 bases, with 15 bases between them. Germline CDR1 reads SQVTM; CDR2 reads ANQGSEA. CDR3 sequence (DNA): TGCAGCGTTCTCCAGGGGAGGGTCGAAGCTTTCTTT. It yields the protein CSVLQGRVEAFF.

This chain links TRBV9 with TRBJ2-1, with 10 bases that match TRBD2. Germline V gives CDR1 SGDLS, CDR2 YYNGEE. The CDR3 is 16 residues long. V was pared by 5 bases and J by 9 bases, with 14 bases of the junction left unmatched. CDR3 region: CASSGLAGADRGEQFF. As DNA, the CDR3 is TGTGCCAGCAGTGGGCTAGCGGGGGCTGACAGAGGTGAGCAGTTCTTC.

Here the CDR3 reads CSVGTVSLTDTQYF. For the CDR3, the DNA is TGCAGCGTTGGGACAGTTTCCCTCACAGATACGCAGTATTTT. The chain joins TRBV29-1 to TRBJ2-3; D might be TRBD1 (6 bases). CDR3 length: 14 residues. V was shortened by 4 bases and J by 2 bases, with 13 bases between the two germline ends. Per germline, CDR1 SQVTM and CDR2 ANQGSEA.

J is TRBJ1-4 and V is TRBV6-5; D perhaps matches TRBD1 (5 bases). V was clipped by 6 bases and J by 2 bases, with 10 bases between them. The CDR3 has 14 residues. Germline CDR1 MNHEY, CDR2 SVGAGI. The CDR3 DNA follows: TGTGCCAGCAGCTTTCAGGGCACTAATGAAAAACTGTTTTTT. This encodes CASSFQGTNEKLFF.

The V call is TRBV18, the J call TRBJ1-4; tentatively, D is TRBD1 (6 bases). V shed 3 bases and J shed 8 bases, with 16 bases lying between them. Germline V gene data show CDR1 as KGHSH and CDR2 as LQKENI. The CDR3 extends over 15 amino acids. CDR3 residues: CASSPAWGPEEKLFF. The CDR3 coding sequence is TGTGCCAGCTCACCGGCTTGGGGGCCGGAGGAAAAACTGTTTTTT.

V gene TRBV3-1 (or the pseudogene TRBV3-2) combines with J gene TRBJ2-2; D is unresolved. CDR3 size: 14 residues. The germline CDR1 and CDR2 sequences are LGHDT and YNNKEL (reference sequence). Trimming stripped 3 bases from V and 7 bases from J, with 12 bases between. The CDR3 DNA is TGTGCCAGCAGCCAGGCCCTTACGGGCGGGGAGCTGTTTTTT. It is translated as CASSQALTGGELFF.

V is TRBV5-5 and J is TRBJ2-5; possible D gene TRBD1, 5 bases. This CDR3 contains 15 residues. Germline-derived CDR1 and CDR2 are SGHKS and YYEKEE (reference sequence). Trimming stripped 0 bases from V and 4 bases from J, with 13 bases between. The CDR3 coding sequence is TGTGCCAGCAGCTTGGGAGGCAGGGTGGGAGAGACCCAGTACTTC. This translates into CASSLGGRVGETQYF.

In this sample, this clone turned up a few times. This chain joins TRBV2 and TRBJ2-1; perhaps TRBD1 as D (5 bases). The CDR3 is 13 residues long. Germline V gene data show CDR1 as SNHLY and CDR2 as FYNNEI. Trimming removed 7 bases from V and 7 bases from J, with 14 bases in between. The CDR3 DNA reads as TGTGCCAGCACGGCGGCAGGGTGGAATGAGCAGTTCTTC. Translated, it gives CASTAAGWNEQFF.